This T cell receptor (beta chain) was obtained from a study of blood T cell repertoires in COVID-19. Study as a whole: The origin of the acute and convalescent COVID-19 samples was the United States, Italy and Spain.

The length of the CDR3 is 16 residues. The germline V gene encodes CDR1 MNHEY and CDR2 SVGAGI. Between the trimmed V and J ends, which lost 3 bases and 10 bases, there was a span of 19 bases. This clone appeared a single time. Clones were read by immunoSEQ multiplex PCR, and TCRdb kept only the in-frame ones, dropping some. The sample has 300,000 or so clones; just under 90% are singletons. This receptor was identified in a woman in her forties with acute or convalescent COVID-19. Sequencing was performed on peripheral blood. V and J are TRBV6-5 and TRBJ1-6; the D gene is possibly TRBD1 (5 bases). The CDR3 DNA reads as TGTGCCAGCAGTTATGCGGGTGGGGGGGGAAGGTCACCCCTCCACTTT. Protein product: CASSYAGGGGRSPLHF.